This TCR beta chain is from a study of T cells in Graves' hyperthyroidism and ophthalmopathy. The study's findings and limits: Most expanded thyroid clonotypes above 0.001 recurred in blood.

Uncontrolled infection, other autoimmune disease, pregnancy or lactation disqualified patients from enrolment. Diagnostic decisions used clinical symptoms, serum thyroxine and TRAb, thyroid ultrasound and orbital computed tomography. It was RNA transcripts that yielded the amplified TCR beta CDR3 regions. First-round RT-PCR with HTBI primers amplified the TCR CDR3 region. TCRdb passed the multiplex PCR reads through MiXCR, listing each CDR3 protein once. The data contain under 250,000 distinct CDR3 sequences, about 24% of them singletons. This clonotype has a count of ten or more. Its specificity is not known. This receptor was obtained from a middle-aged woman with Graves' ophthalmopathy. Source material: blood.

The CDR3 region has the DNA TGTGCCAGCAGCTCCCTCGGTTTGCAGGGACCACAAGAGACCCAGTACTTC. This codes for CASSSLGLQGPQETQYF. The chain is built from TRBV28 and TRBJ2-5; D is possibly TRBD1 or TRBD2 (5 bases each). From germline, CDR1 is MDHEN and CDR2 SYDVKM. The CDR3 runs 17 residues. The germline V and J ends were trimmed by 6 bases and 2 bases, with 22 bases remaining between them.